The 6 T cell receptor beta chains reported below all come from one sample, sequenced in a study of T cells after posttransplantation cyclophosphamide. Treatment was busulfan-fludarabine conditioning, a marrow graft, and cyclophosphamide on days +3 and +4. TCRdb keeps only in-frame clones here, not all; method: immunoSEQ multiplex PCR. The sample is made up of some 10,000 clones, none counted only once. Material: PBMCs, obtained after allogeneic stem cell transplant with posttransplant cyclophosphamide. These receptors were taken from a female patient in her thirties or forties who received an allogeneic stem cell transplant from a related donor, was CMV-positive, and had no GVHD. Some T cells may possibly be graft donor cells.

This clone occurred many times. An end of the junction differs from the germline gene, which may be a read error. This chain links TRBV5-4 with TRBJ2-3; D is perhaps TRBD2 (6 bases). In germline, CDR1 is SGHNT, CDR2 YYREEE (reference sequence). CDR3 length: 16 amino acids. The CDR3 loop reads CASSLAGRGRTDTQYF. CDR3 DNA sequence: TGTGCCAGCAGCTTGGCAGGGCGGGGACGCACGGATACGCAGTATTTT.

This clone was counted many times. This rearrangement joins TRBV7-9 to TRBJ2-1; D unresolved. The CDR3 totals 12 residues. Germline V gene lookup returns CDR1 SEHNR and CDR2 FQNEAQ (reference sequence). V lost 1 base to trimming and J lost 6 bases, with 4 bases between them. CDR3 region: CASSLERNEQFF. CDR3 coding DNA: TGTGCCAGCAGCTTAGAGCGCAATGAGCAGTTCTTC.

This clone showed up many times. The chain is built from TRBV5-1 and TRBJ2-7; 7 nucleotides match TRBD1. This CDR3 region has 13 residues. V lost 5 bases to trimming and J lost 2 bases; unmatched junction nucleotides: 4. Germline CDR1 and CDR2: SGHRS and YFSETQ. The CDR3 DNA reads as TGCGCCAGCAGTTGGGACAGAGCCTACGAGCAGTACTTC. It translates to CASSWDRAYEQYF.

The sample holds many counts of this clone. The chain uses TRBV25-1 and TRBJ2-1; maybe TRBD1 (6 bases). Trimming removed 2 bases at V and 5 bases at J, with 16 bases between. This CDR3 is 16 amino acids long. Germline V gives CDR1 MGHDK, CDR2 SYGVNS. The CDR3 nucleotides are TGTGCCAGCAGTGAAGTAGGGACAACACTCAACAATGAGCAGTTCTTC. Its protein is CASSEVGTTLNNEQFF.

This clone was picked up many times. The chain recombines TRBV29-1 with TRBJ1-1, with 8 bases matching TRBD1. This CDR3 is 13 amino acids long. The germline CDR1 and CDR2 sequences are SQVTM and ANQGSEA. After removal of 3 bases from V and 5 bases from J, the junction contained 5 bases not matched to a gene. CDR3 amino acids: CSVDRTGITEAFF. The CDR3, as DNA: TGCAGCGTTGACAGGACAGGGATAACTGAAGCTTTCTTT.

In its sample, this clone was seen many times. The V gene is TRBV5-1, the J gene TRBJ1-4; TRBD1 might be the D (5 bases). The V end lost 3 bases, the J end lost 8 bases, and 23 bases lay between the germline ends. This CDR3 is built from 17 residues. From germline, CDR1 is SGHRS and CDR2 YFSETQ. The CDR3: CASSSTGGRSRREKLFF. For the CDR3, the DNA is TGCGCCAGCAGCTCTACCGGGGGAAGAAGCCGCCGAGAAAAACTGTTTTTT.